Shown below are 4 T cell receptor beta chains from a single sample sequenced in a study of T cell responses to AZD1222 COVID-19 vaccine. Repertoires were generated with immunoSEQ multiplex PCR, while TCRdb's copy carries only in-frame clones and drops some. The sample yields roughly 66,000 clones, 84% seen once. Sample: peripheral blood, taken on day 0 of AZD1222 vaccination. The source of these receptors is an adult in good health.

In nucleotides, the CDR3 is TGTGCCAGCAGAATACAGGGGAGCAATCAGCCCCAGCATTTT. Its protein is CASRIQGSNQPQHF. The V and J genes are TRBV6-1 and TRBJ1-5; 7 bases are shared with TRBD1. The length of the CDR3 is 14 residues. Germline V lookup: CDR1 MNHNS, CDR2 SASEGT. The junction had 3 bases not matched to a gene; V was cut back by 6 bases and J by 1 base.

The gene calls are TRBV5-6 and TRBJ1-2; 8 positions agree with TRBD1. Germline V gene data show CDR1 as SGHDT and CDR2 as YYEEEE. This CDR3 has 14 residues. Trimming removed 1 base from V and 3 bases from J; junction bases left unmatched: 2. DNA of the CDR3: TGTGCCAGCAGCTTGTTGGGACAGGACTATGGCTACACCTTC. Translation gives CASSLLGQDYGYTF.

The rearrangement joins TRBV28 to TRBJ1-5; D not certain. Per the germline V gene, CDR1 is MDHEN and CDR2 is SYDVKM. Trimming stripped 3 bases from V and 4 bases from J, with 4 bases between. CDR3 size: 12 residues. This chain's CDR3 is CASSFPNQPQHF. The CDR3 DNA reads TGTGCCAGCAGTTTCCCGAATCAGCCCCAGCATTTT.

This clone is a singleton in its sample. The CDR3 coding sequence is TGTGCCCTCGGCGGGACTAGCGGGGGTTTCCCCAATGAGCAGTTCTTC. This encodes CALGGTSGGFPNEQFF. V and J are TRBV7-8 and TRBJ2-1, with 14 positions matching TRBD2. CDR3 length: 16 amino acids. The J segment lost 6 bases and the V segment lost 11 bases, leaving 12 bases of the junction unmatched. CDR1 is SGHVS, CDR2 FQNEAQ, per germline.